One and the same sample provided the 30 T cell receptor beta chains below, sequenced in a study of T cells after yellow fever vaccination. TCRdb processed the 5' RACE reads anew with MiXCR; each CDR3 protein has one entry. The data show around 230,000 distinct CDR3 sequences, more than 6.5% seen once. This specimen was CD4+ T cells sorted from PBMCs, taken on the day of the yellow fever booster vaccination. Receptor source: a man younger than 40 who received the YFV17D yellow fever vaccine.

This clonotype was observed at least ten times. The chain couples TRBV27 to TRBJ2-1; 13 bases match TRBD2. This CDR3 is 17 amino acids long. Germline CDR1 is MNHEY and CDR2 is SMNVEV (reference sequence). The trim removed 4 bases at V and 0 bases at J, leaving 3 bases unmatched. The CDR3 loop reads CASSSRLAGGSYNEQFF. The CDR3, as DNA: TGTGCCAGCAGTTCCAGACTAGCGGGAGGCTCCTACAATGAGCAGTTCTTC.

The CDR3 protein is CASSSPLTSGRRDQETQYF. The CDR3 DNA sequence: TGTGCCAGCAGTTCACCCCTCACTAGCGGGAGGAGGGACCAAGAGACCCAGTACTTC. The gene calls are TRBV27 and TRBJ2-5; 12 bases match TRBD2. Per the germline V gene, CDR1 is MNHEY and CDR2 is SMNVEV (reference sequence). The V gene end was trimmed by 4 bases and the J gene end by 0 bases; junction bases not matched to a gene: 12. This CDR3 has 19 residues.

In this sample, this clonotype turned up a few times. The chain combines TRBV27 with TRBJ2-2; 12 bases map to TRBD2. With V trimmed by 8 bases and J by 6 bases, 4 bases remained unmatched. The germline CDR1 and CDR2 sequences are MNHEY and SMNVEV (reference sequence). The CDR3 has 14 residues. CDR3 in amino acids: CASSTSGSPGELFF. In DNA form, the CDR3 reads TGTGCCAGCTCGACTAGCGGGAGTCCCGGGGAGCTGTTTTTT.

This clonotype has at least ten counts. The chain is built from TRBV5-5 and TRBJ1-5; TRBD1 matches at 8 bases. The CDR3 is 17 residues long. The germline CDR1 and CDR2 sequences are SGHKS and YYEKEE (reference sequence). V dropped 4 bases and J dropped 1; count of bases not matched to a gene: 10. CDR3 protein: CASSGKTGEWSNQPQHF. CDR3 DNA: TGTGCCAGCAGCGGAAAGACAGGGGAGTGGAGCAATCAGCCCCAGCATTTT.

The chain recombines TRBV27 with TRBJ2-7; TRBD1 aligns across 8 bases. The CDR3 covers 14 residues. The junction had 7 bases not matched to a gene; V was cut back by 7 bases and J by 2 bases. Germline CDR1 reads MNHEY; CDR2 reads SMNVEV (reference sequence). In nucleotides, the CDR3 is TGTGCCAGCACCTCGGACAGGGTCGCCTACGAGCAGTACTTC. Its protein is CASTSDRVAYEQYF.

The table lists this clonotype with a few counts. The V and J genes are TRBV20-1 and TRBJ2-5; 10 nucleotides match TRBD2. Germline V lookup: CDR1 DFQATT, CDR2 SNEGSKA (reference sequence). The V and J ends lost 1 base and 5 bases, in that order; junction bases with no gene match: 4. The CDR3 loop spans 14 amino acids. In nucleotides, the CDR3 is TGCAGTGCTAGAGTCCCTAGCGGGAGTGAGACCCAGTACTTC. Its protein product is CSARVPSGSETQYF.

V usage is TRBV6-2 or TRBV6-3 and J usage is TRBJ2-1; 9 nucleotides align to TRBD2. From germline, CDR1 is MNHEY and CDR2 SVGEGT. V was clipped by 6 bases and J by 4 bases; unmatched bases: 4. The CDR3 contains 14 residues. The CDR3 reads CASRRAGGYNEQFF. The CDR3 region has the DNA TGTGCCAGCAGGAGGGCGGGAGGGTACAATGAGCAGTTCTTC.

This clonotype was detected many times. CDR3 nucleotide sequence: TGCGCCAGCAGCCCGGGAGGGACCCCCGTGAGGTACGAGCAGTACTTC. Amino acid sequence: CASSPGGTPVRYEQYF. V is TRBV5-1 and J is TRBJ2-7; TRBD2 matches 8 bases. Germline V gives CDR1 SGHRS, CDR2 YFSETQ. This CDR3 has 16 amino acids. Trimming at V came to 4 bases and at J to 4 bases, leaving 13 bases not matched to a gene.

This clonotype was observed a few times. This sequence joins TRBV2 and TRBJ2-7, with a tentative D call TRBD2 (6 bases). This CDR3 spans 17 amino acids. Looked up from germline, CDR1 is SNHLY and CDR2 is FYNNEI. V gave up 5 bases and J gave up 2 bases, with 22 bases separating them. CDR3 DNA sequence: TGTGCCAGCAGTCCCGAGGGCTACGGGAGTCCCCCCTACGAGCAGTACTTC. It specifies CASSPEGYGSPPYEQYF.

CDR3 sequence (DNA): TGCAGTGCTAGAGATTTGAGACAGGGGGACACTGAAGCTTTCTTT. It is translated as CSARDLRQGDTEAFF. The chain couples TRBV20-1 to TRBJ1-1; TRBD1 matches 9 bases. The CDR3 length is 15 residues. Looked up from germline, CDR1 is DFQATT and CDR2 is SNEGSKA (reference sequence). Trimming removed 0 bases from V and 3 bases from J; junction bases left unmatched: 5.

The chain's CDR3 is CASSYGRPGEQFF. Here the CDR3 DNA reads TGTGCCAGCAGTTACGGGAGACCGGGTGAGCAGTTCTTC. V usage is TRBV6-6 and J usage is TRBJ2-1; D may be TRBD2 (5 bases). The CDR3 extends over 13 amino acids. Germline assignment: CDR1 MNHNY and CDR2 SVGAGI (reference sequence). V was clipped by 2 bases and J by 9 bases, with 11 bases between them.

There are many counts of this clonotype. The gene calls are TRBV5-1 and TRBJ2-5; no clear D. The germline gives CDR1 SGHRS, CDR2 YFSETQ. Trimming took off 4 bases at V and 1 base at J, with 8 bases between the two ends. This CDR3 comprises 13 residues. The CDR3 DNA reads as TGCGCCAGCAGCAGGGAAATCCAAGAGACCCAGTACTTC. It encodes CASSREIQETQYF.

This clonotype was counted at least ten times. The chain has TRBV4-3 and TRBJ2-4, with TRBD2 identical over 12 bases. The J segment lost 6 bases and the V segment lost 1 base, leaving 4 bases of the junction unmatched. The CDR3 extends over 16 amino acids. Germline CDR1 reads LGHNA; CDR2 reads YSLEER. In DNA, the CDR3 is TGCGCCAGCAGCCAAGGCACTAGCGGGGGGATAAACATTCAGTACTTC. This codes for CASSQGTSGGINIQYF.

This clonotype was seen many times. The chain couples TRBV20-1 to TRBJ2-3; 10 bases line up with TRBD1. The junction had 4 bases not matched to a gene; V was cut back by 6 bases and J by 4 bases. The CDR3 has 13 amino acids. Germline V gene lookup returns CDR1 DFQATT and CDR2 SNEGSKA (reference sequence). In nucleotides, the CDR3 is TGCAGTGCAAGACAGGGGGCTGCAGATACGCAGTATTTT. Its translation is CSARQGAADTQYF.

About this clonotype itself: The junction departs from germline at one end; a sequencing error may be responsible. The CDR3: CARSPRGAGESGELFF. The CDR3 DNA reads TGTGCCCGTAGTCCCCGTGGAGCGGGAGAAAGCGGGGAGCTGTTTTTT. This chain links TRBV19 with TRBJ2-2; 8 nucleotides align to TRBD2. CDR3 length: 16 amino acids. Germline loops: CDR1 LNHDA, CDR2 SQIVND (reference sequence).

This clonotype was seen more than once but under ten times. The chain links TRBV4-3 to TRBJ2-3; D gene ambiguous. The CDR3 runs 13 residues. Germline V CDR1 and CDR2: LGHNA, YSLEER. V dropped 5 bases and J dropped 4 bases, with 10 bases sitting between them. For the CDR3, the DNA is TGCGCCAGCAGCAGGGCCCCGTCAGATACGCAGTATTTT. As protein: CASSRAPSDTQYF.

This clonotype was counted many times. The chain carries TRBV5-1 and TRBJ2-7; no firm D call. The CDR3 contains 10 residues. The V and J ends lost 6 bases and 6 bases respectively, with 7 bases between them. Germline V lookup: CDR1 SGHRS, CDR2 YFSETQ. The CDR3 protein is CASTRTEQYF. CDR3 nucleotide sequence: TGCGCCAGCACAAGGACCGAGCAGTACTTC.

This clonotype was seen many times. The V and J genes are TRBV18 and TRBJ2-2; D is possibly TRBD1 (6 bases). The CDR3 extends over 15 amino acids. Germline V lookup: CDR1 KGHSH, CDR2 LQKENI. Trimming removed 3 bases from V and 0 bases from J, with 8 bases in between. In nucleotides, the CDR3 is TGTGCCAGCTCACCCAGGGGTACGAACACCGGGGAGCTGTTTTTT. Translation gives CASSPRGTNTGELFF.

The table lists this clonotype with many counts. This chain uses TRBV7-9 with TRBJ2-1; D call uncertain. This CDR3 is built from 13 residues. The V gene's germline CDR1 is SEHNR and CDR2 FQNEAQ (reference sequence). The V gene lost 5 bases and the J gene lost 0 bases, with 5 bases spanning the gap. This chain's CDR3 is CASSANSYNEQFF. CDR3 nucleotides: TGTGCCAGCAGCGCTAACTCCTACAATGAGCAGTTCTTC.

This clonotype was seen ten or more times. The chain combines TRBV5-1 with TRBJ1-4; D uncertain. This CDR3 region has 14 residues. Germline-derived CDR1 and CDR2 are SGHRS and YFSETQ. Trimming cost V 3 bases and J 4 bases, with 10 bases left between them. CDR3 region: CASSSGGYNEKLFF. For the CDR3, the DNA is TGCGCCAGCAGCTCCGGCGGCTATAATGAAAAACTGTTTTTT.

V is TRBV9 and J is TRBJ1-5; D is perhaps TRBD1 (5 bases). The CDR3 consists of 14 residues. The germline V gene has CDR1 SGDLS and CDR2 YYNGEE. Trimming cost V 1 base and J 5 bases, with 10 bases left between them. The CDR3 here is CASSVKGTDQPQHF. CDR3 in DNA: TGTGCCAGCAGCGTAAAGGGGACGGATCAGCCCCAGCATTTT. Full variable domain (remainder filled in from reference TRBV9 and TRBJ1-5): DSGVTQTPKHLITATGQRVTLRCSPRSGDLSVYWYQQSLDQGLQFLIQYYNGEERAKGNILERFSAQQFPDLHSELNLSSLELGDSALYFCASSVKGTDQPQHFGDGTRLSIL.

This clonotype was detected ten times or more. J is TRBJ2-1 and V is TRBV12-3 or TRBV12-4, with D maybe TRBD2 (5 bases). The CDR3 is made up of 13 amino acids. V lost 1 base to trimming and J lost 6 bases, with 7 bases between them. In nucleotides, the CDR3 is TGTGCCAGCAGTTTAGTTAGCGTCAATGAGCAGTTCTTC. Translating it yields CASSLVSVNEQFF.

This clonotype was seen a few times. The genes are TRBV10-3 and TRBJ2-7; tentatively, D is TRBD2 (5 bases). CDR1 is ENHRY and CDR2 is SYGVKD in the germline V gene. Trimming left V 10 bases short and J 4 bases short, with 17 bases between. The CDR3 runs to 13 residues. The DNA for the CDR3 is TGTGCCAGCTGCACGGGGTTAGGGTACGAGCAGTACTTC. This codes for CASCTGLGYEQYF.

The chain joins TRBV12-3 or TRBV12-4 to TRBJ2-1, with D unclear. The CDR3 is 11 residues long. Trimming pared 5 bases from V and 9 bases from J, leaving 8 bases between. As DNA, the CDR3 is TGTGCCAGCAGTATAGTGGGTGAGCAGTTCTTC. This codes for CASSIVGEQFF.

In this sample, this clonotype turned up a few times. The J gene is TRBJ2-1, the V gene TRBV27, with 12 bases lining up with TRBD2. Germline V gives CDR1 MNHEY, CDR2 SMNVEV (reference sequence). V shed 6 bases and J 7 bases; nucleotides not matched to a gene: 10. This CDR3 is built from 16 residues. This chain's CDR3 is CASSLRLAGDWNEQFF. In nucleotides, the CDR3 is TGTGCCAGCAGCCTCAGACTAGCGGGAGACTGGAATGAGCAGTTCTTC.

There are a few counts of this clonotype. The genes are TRBV4-3 and TRBJ1-2, with no clear D. V dropped 4 bases and J dropped 3 bases, with 21 bases sitting between them. Germline CDR1 reads LGHNA; CDR2 reads YSLEER. This CDR3 region has 17 residues. CDR3 sequence reads: CASSPTPEGARDYGYTF. The CDR3 DNA is TGCGCCAGCAGCCCGACCCCAGAGGGTGCTCGGGACTATGGCTACACCTTC.

This clonotype was recorded a few times. The CDR3 bases are TGTGCCAGCAGTTCAGGGACTCAGGGGTCCTACAATGAGCAGTTCTTC. Its protein is CASSSGTQGSYNEQFF. The genes are TRBV7-2 and TRBJ2-1; D may correspond to TRBD1 or TRBD2 (6 bases each). V lost 6 bases and J lost 1, with 16 bases in between. CDR3 length: 16 amino acids. The V gene's germline CDR1 is SGHTA and CDR2 FQGNSA.

A few counts support this clonotype. The chain couples TRBV12-3 or TRBV12-4 to TRBJ2-1; 10 nucleotides match TRBD2. This CDR3 is 14 amino acids long. The V and J ends lost 5 bases and 9 bases, in that order; junction bases with no gene match: 7. The CDR3 region has the DNA TGTGCCAGCAGTCCGTCTAGCGGGAGAAGTGAGCAGTTCTTC. It specifies CASSPSSGRSEQFF.

This clonotype was counted at least ten times. The genes are TRBV5-1 and TRBJ2-1; D ambiguous. V lost 0 bases to trimming and J lost 12 bases, with 10 bases between them. Germline V gene sequence: CDR1 SGHRS, CDR2 YFSETQ. The CDR3 runs to 12 residues. CDR3 sequence reads: CASSLVGYGQFF. DNA for the CDR3: TGCGCCAGCAGCTTGGTGGGGTACGGGCAGTTCTTC.

This clonotype was counted between two and nine times. The chain carries TRBV5-1 and TRBJ2-2; tentative D call: TRBD1 (6 bases). The CDR3 is 16 residues long. Germline assignment: CDR1 SGHRS and CDR2 YFSETQ. Trimming took off 0 bases at V and 5 bases at J, with 14 bases between the two ends. CDR3 nucleotide sequence: TGCGCCAGCAGCTTGGCAGGACAGCCGGGGACCGGGGAGCTGTTTTTT. Translated: CASSLAGQPGTGELFF.